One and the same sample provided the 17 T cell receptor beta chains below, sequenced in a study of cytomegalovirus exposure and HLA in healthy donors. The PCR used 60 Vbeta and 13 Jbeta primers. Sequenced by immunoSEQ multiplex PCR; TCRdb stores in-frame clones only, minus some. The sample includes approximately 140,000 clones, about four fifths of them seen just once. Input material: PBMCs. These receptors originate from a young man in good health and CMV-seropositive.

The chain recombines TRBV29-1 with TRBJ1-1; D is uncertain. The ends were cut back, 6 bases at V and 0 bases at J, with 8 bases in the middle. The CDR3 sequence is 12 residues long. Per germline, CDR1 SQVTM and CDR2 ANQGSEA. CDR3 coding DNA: TGCAGCGTCTTCGGGATGAACACTGAAGCTTTCTTT. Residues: CSVFGMNTEAFF. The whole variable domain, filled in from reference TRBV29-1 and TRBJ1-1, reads SAVISQKPSRDICQRGTSLTIQCQVDSQVTMMFWYRQQPGQSLTLIATANQGSEATYESGFVIDKFPISRPNLTFSTLTVSNMSPEDSSIYLCSVFGMNTEAFFGQGTRLTVV.

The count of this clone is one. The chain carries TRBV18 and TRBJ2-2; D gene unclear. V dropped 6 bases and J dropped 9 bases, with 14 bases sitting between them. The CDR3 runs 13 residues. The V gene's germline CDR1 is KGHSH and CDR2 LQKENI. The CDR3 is CASSLGESRELFF. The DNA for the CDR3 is TGTGCCAGCTCCCTAGGTGAATCCAGGGAGCTGTTTTTT.

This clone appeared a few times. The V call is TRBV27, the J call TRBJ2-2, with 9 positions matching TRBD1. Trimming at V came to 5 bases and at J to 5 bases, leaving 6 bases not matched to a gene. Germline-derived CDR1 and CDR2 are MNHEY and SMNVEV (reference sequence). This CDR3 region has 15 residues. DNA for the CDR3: TGTGCCAGCAGTAAGACAGGGGGTAAGACCGGGGAGCTGTTTTTT. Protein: CASSKTGGKTGELFF.

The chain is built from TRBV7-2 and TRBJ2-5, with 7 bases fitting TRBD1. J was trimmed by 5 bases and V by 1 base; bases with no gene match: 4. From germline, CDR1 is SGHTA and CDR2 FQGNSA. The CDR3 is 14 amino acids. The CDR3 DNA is TGTGCCAGCAGCTTAGGCAGGGGGACGGAGACCCAGTACTTC. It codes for CASSLGRGTETQYF.

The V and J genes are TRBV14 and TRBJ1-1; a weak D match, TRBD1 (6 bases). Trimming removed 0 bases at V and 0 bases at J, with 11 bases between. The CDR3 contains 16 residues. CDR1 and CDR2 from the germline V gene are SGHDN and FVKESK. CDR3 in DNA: TGTGCCAGCAGCCAAGACCAGGGGCAGGTGAACACTGAAGCTTTCTTT. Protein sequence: CASSQDQGQVNTEAFF. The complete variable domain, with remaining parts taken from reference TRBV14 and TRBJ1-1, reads EAGVTQFPSHSVIEKGQTVTLRCDPISGHDNLYWYRRVMGKEIKFLLHFVKESKQDESGMPNNRFLAERTGGTYSTLKVQPAELEDSGVYFCASSQDQGQVNTEAFFGQGTRLTVV.

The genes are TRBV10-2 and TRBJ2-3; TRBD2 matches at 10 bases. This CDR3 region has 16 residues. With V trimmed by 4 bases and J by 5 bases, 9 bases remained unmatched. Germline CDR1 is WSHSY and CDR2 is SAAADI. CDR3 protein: CASSVGAGGPKDTQYF. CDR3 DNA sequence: TGCGCCAGCAGTGTAGGAGCGGGAGGGCCTAAAGATACGCAGTATTTT.

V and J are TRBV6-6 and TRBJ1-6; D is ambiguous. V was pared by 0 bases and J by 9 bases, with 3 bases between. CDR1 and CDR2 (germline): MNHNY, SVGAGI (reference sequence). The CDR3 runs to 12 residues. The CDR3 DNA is TGTGCCAGCAGTTACTCGAGTTCACCCCTCCACTTT. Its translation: CASSYSSSPLHF.

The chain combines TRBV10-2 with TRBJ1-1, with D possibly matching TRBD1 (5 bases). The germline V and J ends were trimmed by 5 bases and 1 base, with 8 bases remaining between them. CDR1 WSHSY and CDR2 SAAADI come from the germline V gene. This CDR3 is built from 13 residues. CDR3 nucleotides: TGCGCCAGCAGTCTGGACAAGAACACTGAAGCTTTCTTT. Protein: CASSLDKNTEAFF.

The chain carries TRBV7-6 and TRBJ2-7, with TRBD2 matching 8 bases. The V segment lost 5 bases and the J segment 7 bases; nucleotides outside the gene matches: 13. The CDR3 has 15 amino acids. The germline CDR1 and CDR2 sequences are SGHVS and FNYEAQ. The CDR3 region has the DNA TGTGCCAGCAGCGAAAGCGGGAGATTGGTGGGGGAGCAGTACTTC. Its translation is CASSESGRLVGEQYF.

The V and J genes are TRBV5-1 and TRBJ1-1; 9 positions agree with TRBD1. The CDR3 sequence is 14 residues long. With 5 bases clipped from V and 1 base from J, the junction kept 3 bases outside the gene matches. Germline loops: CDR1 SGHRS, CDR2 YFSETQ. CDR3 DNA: TGCGCCAGCAGGGGACAGGGAACGAACACTGAAGCTTTCTTT. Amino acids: CASRGQGTNTEAFF.

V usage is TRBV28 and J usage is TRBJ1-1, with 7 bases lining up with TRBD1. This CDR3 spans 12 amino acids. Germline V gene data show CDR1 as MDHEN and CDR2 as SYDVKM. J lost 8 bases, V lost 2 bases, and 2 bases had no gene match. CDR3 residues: CASSLLDREAFF. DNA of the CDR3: TGTGCCAGCAGTTTACTGGACAGGGAAGCTTTCTTT.

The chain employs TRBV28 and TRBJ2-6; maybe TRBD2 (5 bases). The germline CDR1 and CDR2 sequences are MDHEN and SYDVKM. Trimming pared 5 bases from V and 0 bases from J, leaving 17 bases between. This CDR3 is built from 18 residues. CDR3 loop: CASSRPFSGISGANVLTF. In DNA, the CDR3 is TGTGCCAGCAGTCGCCCATTTTCGGGGATCTCTGGGGCCAACGTCCTGACTTTC.

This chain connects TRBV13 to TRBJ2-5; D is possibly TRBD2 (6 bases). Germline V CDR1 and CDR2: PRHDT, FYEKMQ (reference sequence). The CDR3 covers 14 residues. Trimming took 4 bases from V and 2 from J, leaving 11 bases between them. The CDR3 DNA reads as TGTGCCAGCAGCTCCTGGACTACACAAGAGACCCAGTACTTC. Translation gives CASSSWTTQETQYF. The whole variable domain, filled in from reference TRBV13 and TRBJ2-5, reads AAGVIQSPRHLIKEKRETATLKCYPIPRHDTVYWYQQGPGQDPQFLISFYEKMQSDKGSIPDRFSAQQFSDYHSELNMSSLELGDSALYFCASSSWTTQETQYFGPGTRLLVL.

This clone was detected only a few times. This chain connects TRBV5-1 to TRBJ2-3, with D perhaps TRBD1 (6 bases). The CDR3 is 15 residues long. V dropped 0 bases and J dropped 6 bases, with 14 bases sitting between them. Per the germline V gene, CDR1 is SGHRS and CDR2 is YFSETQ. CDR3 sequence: CASSLAPGVVDTQYF. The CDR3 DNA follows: TGCGCCAGCAGCTTGGCCCCAGGGGTGGTTGATACGCAGTATTTT.

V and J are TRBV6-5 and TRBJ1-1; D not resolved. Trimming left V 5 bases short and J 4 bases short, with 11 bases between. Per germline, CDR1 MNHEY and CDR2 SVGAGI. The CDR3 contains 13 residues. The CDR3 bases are TGTGCCAGCAGTCCCCCGGGGAGCACTGAAGCTTTCTTT. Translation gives CASSPPGSTEAFF.

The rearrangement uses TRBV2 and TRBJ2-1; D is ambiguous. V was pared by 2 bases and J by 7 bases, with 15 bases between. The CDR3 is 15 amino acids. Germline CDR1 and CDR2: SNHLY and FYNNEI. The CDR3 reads CASSEKSSIGNEQFF. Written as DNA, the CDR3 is TGTGCCAGCAGTGAAAAGAGTAGTATCGGTAATGAGCAGTTCTTC.

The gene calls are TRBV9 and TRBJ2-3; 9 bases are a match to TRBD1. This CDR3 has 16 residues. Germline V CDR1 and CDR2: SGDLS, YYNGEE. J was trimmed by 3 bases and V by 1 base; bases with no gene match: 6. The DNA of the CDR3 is TGTGCCAGCAGCGTACGCGGGACAGGGCTGACAGATACGCAGTATTTT. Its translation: CASSVRGTGLTDTQYF.